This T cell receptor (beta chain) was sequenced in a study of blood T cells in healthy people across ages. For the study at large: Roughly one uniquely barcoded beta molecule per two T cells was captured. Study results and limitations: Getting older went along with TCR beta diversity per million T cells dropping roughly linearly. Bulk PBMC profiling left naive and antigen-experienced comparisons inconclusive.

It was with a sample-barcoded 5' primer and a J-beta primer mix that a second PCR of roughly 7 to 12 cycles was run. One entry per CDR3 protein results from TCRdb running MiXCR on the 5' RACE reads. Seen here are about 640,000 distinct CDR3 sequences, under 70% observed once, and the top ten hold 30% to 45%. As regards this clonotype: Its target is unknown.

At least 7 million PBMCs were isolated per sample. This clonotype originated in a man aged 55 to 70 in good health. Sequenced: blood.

CDR3 sequence: CASSQLAGGRETQYF. In DNA, the CDR3 is TGCGCCAGCAGCCAACTAGCGGGGGGGAGAGAGACCCAGTACTTC. The gene calls are TRBV5-1 and TRBJ2-5; 13 bases are shared with TRBD2. Germline V gene lookup returns CDR1 SGHRS and CDR2 YFSETQ. CDR3 size: 15 residues. Losses at the gene ends were 4 bases for V and 4 bases for J; bases not matched to a gene: 4.